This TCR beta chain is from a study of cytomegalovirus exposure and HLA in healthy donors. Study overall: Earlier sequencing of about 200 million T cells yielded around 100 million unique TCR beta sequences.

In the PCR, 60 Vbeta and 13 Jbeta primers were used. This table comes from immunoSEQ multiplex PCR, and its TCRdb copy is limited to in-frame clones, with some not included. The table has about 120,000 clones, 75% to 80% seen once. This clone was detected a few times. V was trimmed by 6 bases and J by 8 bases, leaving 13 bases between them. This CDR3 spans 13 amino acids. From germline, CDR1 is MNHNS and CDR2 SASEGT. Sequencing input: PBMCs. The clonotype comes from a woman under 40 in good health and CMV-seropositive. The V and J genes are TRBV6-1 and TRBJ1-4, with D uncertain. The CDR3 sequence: CASSEGFKEKLFF. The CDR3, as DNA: TGTGCCAGCAGCGAGGGTTTCAAGGAAAAACTGTTTTTT.